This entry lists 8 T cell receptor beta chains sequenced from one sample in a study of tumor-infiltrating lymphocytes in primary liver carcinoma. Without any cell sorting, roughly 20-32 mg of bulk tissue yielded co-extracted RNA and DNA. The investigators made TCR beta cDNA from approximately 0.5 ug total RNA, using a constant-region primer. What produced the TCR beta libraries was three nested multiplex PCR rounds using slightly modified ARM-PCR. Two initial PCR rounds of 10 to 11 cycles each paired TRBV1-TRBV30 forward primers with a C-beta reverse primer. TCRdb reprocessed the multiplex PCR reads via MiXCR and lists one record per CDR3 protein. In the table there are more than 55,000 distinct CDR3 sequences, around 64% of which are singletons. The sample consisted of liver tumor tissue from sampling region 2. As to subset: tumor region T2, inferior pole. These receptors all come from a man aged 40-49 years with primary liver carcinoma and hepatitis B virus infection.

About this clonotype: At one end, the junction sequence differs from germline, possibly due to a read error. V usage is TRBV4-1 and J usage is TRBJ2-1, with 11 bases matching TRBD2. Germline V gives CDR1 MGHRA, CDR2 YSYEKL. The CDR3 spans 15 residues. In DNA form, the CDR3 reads TGCGCCAGCATCCGGACTAGCGGGCCCTACATTGAGCAGTTCTTC. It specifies CASIRTSGPYIEQFF.

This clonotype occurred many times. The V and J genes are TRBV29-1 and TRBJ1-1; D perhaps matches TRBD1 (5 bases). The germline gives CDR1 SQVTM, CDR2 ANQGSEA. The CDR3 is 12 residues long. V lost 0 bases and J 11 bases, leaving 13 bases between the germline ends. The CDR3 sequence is CSVEEQDDAAFF. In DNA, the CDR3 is TGCAGCGTTGAAGAACAGGACGACGCCGCTTTCTTT. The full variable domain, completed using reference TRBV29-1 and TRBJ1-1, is SAVISQKPSRDICQRGTSLTIQCQVDSQVTMMFWYRQQPGQSLTLIATANQGSEATYESGFVIDKFPISRPNLTFSTLTVSNMSPEDSSIYLCSVEEQDDAAFFGQGTRLTVV.

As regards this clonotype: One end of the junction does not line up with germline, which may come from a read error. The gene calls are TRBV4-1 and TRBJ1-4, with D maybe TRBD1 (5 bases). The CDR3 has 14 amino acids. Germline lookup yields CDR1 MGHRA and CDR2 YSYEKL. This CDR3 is CASSWGHGGEKPFF. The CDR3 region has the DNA TGCGCCAGCAGCTGGGGCCATGGGGGTGAAAAACCGTTTTTT.

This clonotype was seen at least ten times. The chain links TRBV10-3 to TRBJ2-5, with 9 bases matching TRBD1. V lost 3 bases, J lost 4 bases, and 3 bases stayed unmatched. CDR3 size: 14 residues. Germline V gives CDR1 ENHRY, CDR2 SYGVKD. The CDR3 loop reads CAISDSTGGETQYF. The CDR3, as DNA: TGTGCCATCAGTGACTCGACAGGGGGAGAGACCCAGTACTTC.

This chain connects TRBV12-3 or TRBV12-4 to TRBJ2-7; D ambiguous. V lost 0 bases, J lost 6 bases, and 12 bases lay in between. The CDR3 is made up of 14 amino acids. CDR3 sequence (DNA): TGTGCCAGCAGTTTAGCACAAGGTTGTGGCGAGCAGTACTTC. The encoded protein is CASSLAQGCGEQYF.

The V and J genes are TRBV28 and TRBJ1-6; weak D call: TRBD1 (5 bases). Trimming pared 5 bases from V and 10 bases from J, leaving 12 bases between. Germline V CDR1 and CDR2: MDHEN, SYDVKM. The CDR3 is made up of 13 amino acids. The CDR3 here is CASSSRVDSPLHF. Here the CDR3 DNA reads TGTGCCAGCAGTAGCAGGGTGGACTCACCCCTCCACTTT.

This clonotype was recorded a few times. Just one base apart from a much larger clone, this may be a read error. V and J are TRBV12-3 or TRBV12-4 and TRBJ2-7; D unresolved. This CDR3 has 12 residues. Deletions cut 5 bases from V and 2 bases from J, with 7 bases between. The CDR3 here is CASSLSAYEQYF. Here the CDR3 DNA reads TGTGCCAGCAGTCTCTCGGCCTACGAGCAGTACTTC.

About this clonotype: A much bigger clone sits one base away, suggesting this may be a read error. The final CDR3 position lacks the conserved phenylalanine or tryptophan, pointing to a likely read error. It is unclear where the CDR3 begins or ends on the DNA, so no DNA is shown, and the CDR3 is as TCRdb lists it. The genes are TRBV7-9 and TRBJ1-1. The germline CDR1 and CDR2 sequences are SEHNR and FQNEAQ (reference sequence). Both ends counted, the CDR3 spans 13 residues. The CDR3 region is CASSLELVSDSFS.